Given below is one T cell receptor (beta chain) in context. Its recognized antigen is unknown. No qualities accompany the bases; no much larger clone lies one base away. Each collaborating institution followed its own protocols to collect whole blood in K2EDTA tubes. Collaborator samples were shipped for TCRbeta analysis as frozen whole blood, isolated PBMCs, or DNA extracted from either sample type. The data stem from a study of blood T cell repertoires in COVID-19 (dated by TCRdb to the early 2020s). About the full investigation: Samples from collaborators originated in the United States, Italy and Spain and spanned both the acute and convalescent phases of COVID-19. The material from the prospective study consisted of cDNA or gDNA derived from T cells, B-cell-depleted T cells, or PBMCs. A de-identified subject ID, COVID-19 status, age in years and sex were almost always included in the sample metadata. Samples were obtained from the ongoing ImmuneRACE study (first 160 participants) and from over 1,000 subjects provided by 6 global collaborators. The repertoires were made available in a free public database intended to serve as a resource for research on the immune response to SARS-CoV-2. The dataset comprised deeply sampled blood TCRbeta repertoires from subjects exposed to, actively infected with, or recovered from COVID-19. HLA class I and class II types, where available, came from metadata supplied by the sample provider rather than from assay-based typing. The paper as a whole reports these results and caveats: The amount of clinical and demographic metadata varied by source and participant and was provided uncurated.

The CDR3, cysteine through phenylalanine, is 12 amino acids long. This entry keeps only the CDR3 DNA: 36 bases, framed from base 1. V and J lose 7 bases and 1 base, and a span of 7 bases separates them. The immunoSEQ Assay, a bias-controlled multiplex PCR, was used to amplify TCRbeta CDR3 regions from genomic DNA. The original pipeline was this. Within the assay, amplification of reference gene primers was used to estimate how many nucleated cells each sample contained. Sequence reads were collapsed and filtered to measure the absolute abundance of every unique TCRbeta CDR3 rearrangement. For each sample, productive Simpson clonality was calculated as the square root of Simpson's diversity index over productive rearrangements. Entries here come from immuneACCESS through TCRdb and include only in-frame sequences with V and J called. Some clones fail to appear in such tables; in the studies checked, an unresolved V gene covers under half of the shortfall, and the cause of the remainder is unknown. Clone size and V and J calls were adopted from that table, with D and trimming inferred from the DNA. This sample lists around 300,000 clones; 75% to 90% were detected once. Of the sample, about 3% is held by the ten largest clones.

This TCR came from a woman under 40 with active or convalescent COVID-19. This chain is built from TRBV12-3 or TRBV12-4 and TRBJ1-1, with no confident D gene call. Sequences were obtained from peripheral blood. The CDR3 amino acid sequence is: CASKRGNTEAFF. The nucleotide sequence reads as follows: TGTGCCAGCAAACGGGGGAACACTGAAGCTTTCTTT.